What follows are 17 T cell receptor beta chains derived from one specimen sequenced in a study of naive and memory T cell subsets. An equimolar mix of two oligonucleotides served as the beta constant-region primer for TRBC1 and TRBC2. Four rounds of PCR amplified the ligated cDNA using nested alpha and beta constant-region primers plus SP2. TCRdb analysed the UMI-ligation and nested PCR reads with MiXCR anew, one entry per CDR3 protein. The repertoire holds about 160,000 distinct CDR3 sequences, with 20% to 25% as singletons. Study outcomes and limitations: Naive repertoires, especially CD8, held a few larger clonotypes, possibly memory cells re-expressing CD45RA.

Their antigen targets remain unknown. Specimen: naive CD4+ T cells from blood. The source is a human donor in good health.

The chain recombines TRBV12-3 or TRBV12-4 with TRBJ1-2; no clear D. This CDR3 spans 12 amino acids. Trimming stripped 1 base from V and 5 bases from J, with 5 bases between. CDR3 DNA sequence: TGTGCCAGCAGTTTAGACACGTATGGCTACACCTTC. Amino acid sequence: CASSLDTYGYTF.

This sequence joins TRBV12-3 or TRBV12-4 and TRBJ2-1; D possibly corresponds to TRBD1 (5 bases). This CDR3 has 13 amino acids. Trimming left V 8 bases short and J 11 bases short, with 19 bases between. The chain's CDR3 is CASEPRHRQKQFF. In DNA, the CDR3 is TGTGCCAGCGAACCCCGCCATAGACAGAAGCAGTTCTTC.

This clonotype was seen at least ten times. V and J are TRBV13 and TRBJ2-3; 7 bases are shared with TRBD2. This CDR3 contains 12 residues. Trimming removed 4 bases from V and 10 bases from J; junction bases left unmatched: 5. Germline assignment: CDR1 PRHDT and CDR2 FYEKMQ (reference sequence). The CDR3 protein is CASSWGLIAQYF. CDR3 nucleotide sequence: TGTGCCAGCAGCTGGGGACTAATTGCGCAGTATTTT.

This chain joins TRBV28 and TRBJ2-5; weak D call: TRBD2 (6 bases). CDR3 length: 15 residues. V was shortened by 3 bases and J by 2 bases, with 13 bases between the two germline ends. Germline V gene sequence: CDR1 MDHEN, CDR2 SYDVKM. CDR3 in amino acids: CASSFGFGGQETQYF. DNA of the CDR3: TGTGCCAGCAGTTTCGGCTTCGGGGGACAAGAGACCCAGTACTTC.

This chain uses TRBV20-1 with TRBJ1-2; no clear D. The CDR3 spans 14 residues. The germline V gene has CDR1 DFQATT and CDR2 SNEGSKA (reference sequence). Trimming removed 3 bases from V and 2 bases from J, with 13 bases in between. CDR3 amino acids: CSARETGRNYGYTF. CDR3 coding DNA: TGCAGTGCTAGGGAAACCGGGCGGAACTATGGCTACACCTTC.

This clonotype has ten or more counts. The chain carries TRBV20-1 and TRBJ2-1; maybe TRBD2 (5 bases). This CDR3 region has 13 residues. Per germline, CDR1 DFQATT and CDR2 SNEGSKA (reference sequence). V was pared by 6 bases and J by 3 bases, with 12 bases between. The CDR3 DNA is TGCAGTGCCTCGAGCGGAAACTACAATGAGCAGTTCTTC. Amino acids: CSASSGNYNEQFF.

This clonotype has just a few counts. The V gene is TRBV4-2, the J gene TRBJ2-7; 7 bases align to TRBD2. The germline V gene has CDR1 LGHNA and CDR2 YNFKEQ. V shed 5 bases and J 3 bases; nucleotides not matched to a gene: 10. This CDR3 has 15 amino acids. CDR3 DNA sequence: TGTGCCAGCAGCACCCGGCTAGCGGTACTCTACGAGCAGTACTTC. Translated, it gives CASSTRLAVLYEQYF.

The gene calls are TRBV25-1 and TRBJ1-2, with D possibly matching TRBD1 (6 bases). This CDR3 contains 15 residues. Trimming removed 3 bases from V and 3 bases from J, with 14 bases in between. Germline CDR1 is MGHDK and CDR2 is SYGVNS. The CDR3 nucleotides are TGTGCCAGCAGTGACACGGGGGGCCTTTACTATGGCTACACCTTC. Protein sequence: CASSDTGGLYYGYTF.

The V and J genes are TRBV27 and TRBJ2-2, with 7 bases that match TRBD2. CDR1 and CDR2 from the germline V gene are MNHEY and SMNVEV (reference sequence). V dropped 2 bases and J dropped 2; count of bases not matched to a gene: 11. The CDR3 runs to 18 residues. The CDR3 DNA follows: TGTGCCAGCAGTTTACATGGACTAGGAGGTTCCAACACCGGGGAGCTGTTTTTT. Its protein is CASSLHGLGGSNTGELFF.

The CDR3, as DNA: TGTGCCAGCAGCCTAACGGGGGGGGAGACCCAGTACTTC. Protein product: CASSLTGGETQYF. The chain combines TRBV28 with TRBJ2-5; 8 bases fit TRBD2. Germline V gives CDR1 MDHEN, CDR2 SYDVKM. V dropped 6 bases and J dropped 5; count of bases not matched to a gene: 5. The CDR3 contains 13 residues. Supplemented by reference TRBV28 and TRBJ2-5, the full variable domain reads DVKVTQSSRYLVKRTGEKVFLECVQDMDHENMFWYRQDPGLGLRLIYFSYDVKMKEKGDIPEGYSVSREKKERFSLILESASTNQTSMYLCASSLTGGETQYFGPGTRLLVL.

In its sample, this clonotype was seen a few times. J is TRBJ2-1 and V is TRBV12-3 or TRBV12-4; D uncertain. The CDR3 has 15 residues. V lost 2 bases to trimming and J lost 6 bases, with 14 bases between them. CDR3 region: CASSLKATAPNEQFF. The CDR3 nucleotides read TGTGCCAGCAGTTTAAAGGCAACGGCCCCCAATGAGCAGTTCTTC.

V is TRBV7-2 and J is TRBJ1-1; D gene unclear. Trimming left V 3 bases short and J 4 bases short, with 12 bases between. The CDR3 totals 14 residues. The germline V gene encodes CDR1 SGHTA and CDR2 FQGNSA. The CDR3 DNA sequence: TGTGCCAGCAGCTTGATGTTCGAGGGCACTGAAGCTTTCTTT. Its translation is CASSLMFEGTEAFF.

V gene TRBV20-1 combines with J gene TRBJ1-5, with D maybe TRBD1 (5 bases). CDR1 DFQATT and CDR2 SNEGSKA come from the germline V gene (reference sequence). CDR3 size: 13 residues. V was trimmed by 5 bases and J by 1 base, leaving 9 bases between them. The CDR3: CSAQDISNQPQHF. The CDR3 coding sequence is TGCAGTGCTCAGGACATCAGCAATCAGCCCCAGCATTTT.

This clonotype was seen at least ten times. V and J are TRBV6-1 and TRBJ2-1, with a possible D match to TRBD2 (5 bases). CDR1 is MNHNS, CDR2 SASEGT, per germline. The CDR3 spans 11 residues. V was shortened by 4 bases and J by 7 bases, with 5 bases between the two germline ends. The CDR3 protein is CASSGRNEQFF. In nucleotides, the CDR3 is TGTGCCAGCAGTGGGAGGAATGAGCAGTTCTTC.

The genes are TRBV12-3 or TRBV12-4 and TRBJ1-4, with TRBD1 matching 7 bases. This CDR3 is built from 15 residues. V dropped 6 bases and J dropped 3; count of bases not matched to a gene: 7. The CDR3 DNA reads TGTGCCAGCAGACCTGGGACAGCACCTAATGAAAAACTGTTTTTT. Its protein product is CASRPGTAPNEKLFF.

This clonotype was found many times. The CDR3, as DNA: TGTGCCAGCAGCCAAGTTGGAGATCAGCCCCAGCATTTT. Protein: CASSQVGDQPQHF. The chain uses TRBV3-1 and TRBJ1-5; D not resolved. Germline V lookup: CDR1 LGHDT, CDR2 YNNKEL (reference sequence). With 1 base removed from V and 5 bases from J, the gap between germline ends came to 6 bases. The CDR3 is made up of 13 amino acids.

V gene TRBV20-1 combines with J gene TRBJ1-6; tentative D call: TRBD1 (5 bases). Trimming removed 2 bases at V and 9 bases at J, with 11 bases between. The germline gives CDR1 DFQATT, CDR2 SNEGSKA (reference sequence). The CDR3 is 13 amino acids. The CDR3 region has the DNA TGCAGTGCTAGACAGGGAGTTGGTTCACCCCTCCACTTT. Its translation: CSARQGVGSPLHF.